The rows below give T cell receptor beta chains drawn from one sample of a study of neoadjuvant anti-PD-1 for oral cavity cancer. Clones were sequenced by immunoSEQ multiplex PCR, and TCRdb holds only the in-frame ones, with some missing. The sample yields about 10,000 clones, roughly 61% seen once. This sample comprised tumor tissue, obtained after nivolumab (anti-PD-1) treatment. These receptor sequences come from a person between 35 and 79 years old with oral cavity squamous cell carcinoma. Each CDR3 is given with its conserved first and last residue. A D gene is named only where the DNA matches it firmly. Expanded clones are given a class, and other clones once, few, many or no size at all.

V gene	D gene	clone size	J gene	CDR3 protein	CDR3 DNA
TRBV5-1	NA	NA	TRBJ1-1	CASSLQGVTEAFF	TGCGCCAGCAGCTTACAAGGGGTCACTGAAGCTTTCTTT
TRBV6-1	NA	NA	TRBJ1-5	CASSESPNQPQHF	TGTGCCAGCAGTGAGAGTCCTAATCAGCCCCAGCATTTT
TRBV9	NA	NA	TRBJ1-2	CASSRGPGYTF	TGTGCCAGCAGCCGCGGGCCGGGCTACACCTTC
TRBV27	TRBD1	few	TRBJ2-7	CASSPYRGLSYEQYF	TGTGCCAGCAGTCCTTACAGGGGGTTGTCCTACGAGCAGTACTTC
TRBV5-1	NA	NA	TRBJ2-2	CASSLPGGYTGELFF	TGCGCCAGCAGCTTGCCAGGGGGGTACACCGGGGAGCTGTTTTTT
TRBV15	TRBD2	NA	TRBJ2-1	CATRGGGTRNEQFF	TGTGCCACCAGGGGTGGAGGGACTAGAAATGAGCAGTTCTTC
TRBV27	NA	few	TRBJ1-1	CASSPLPFGMNTEAFF	TGTGCCAGCAGTCCGCTCCCCTTTGGGATGAACACTGAAGCTTTCTTT
TRBV7-2	NA	NA	TRBJ2-5	CASSLGSTVQETQYF	TGTGCCAGCAGCTTAGGGAGCACCGTCCAAGAGACCCAGTACTTC
TRBV12-5	TRBD1	NA	TRBJ1-6	CASGFGTGNSPLHF	TGTGCTAGTGGGTTTGGGACAGGGAATTCACCCCTCCACTTT
TRBV18	TRBD2	NA	TRBJ2-7	CASSPTKGGIGEQYF	TGTGCCAGCTCACCGACCAAGGGAGGGATCGGCGAGCAGTACTTC
TRBV5-5	TRBD2	NA	TRBJ2-7	CASRGRLAGVAYEQYF	TGTGCCAGCAGGGGTAGACTAGCGGGAGTTGCGTACGAGCAGTACTTC
TRBV9	NA	NA	TRBJ2-3	CASSVAGDTQYF	TGTGCCAGCAGCGTAGCCGGTGATACGCAGTATTTT
TRBV11-2	NA	NA	TRBJ2-1	CASSLAGQVGEQFF	TGTGCCAGCAGCTTAGCGGGGCAGGTCGGTGAGCAGTTCTTC
TRBV7-2	TRBD2	NA	TRBJ2-1	CASSYGVGLAGEQFF	TGTGCCAGCAGCTACGGGGTAGGACTAGCGGGAGAGCAGTTCTTC
TRBV10-2	NA	few	TRBJ1-2	CASYDGYGYTF	TGCGCCAGCTATGATGGCTATGGCTACACCTTC
TRBV5-6	TRBD1	NA	TRBJ1-3	CASSRQGPGNTIYF	TGTGCCAGCAGCAGACAGGGCCCTGGGAACACCATATATTTT
TRBV5-1	TRBD1	NA	TRBJ1-1	CASSLGTGWDTEAFF	TGCGCCAGCAGCTTGGGGACAGGGTGGGACACTGAAGCTTTCTTT
TRBV19	TRBD2	NA	TRBJ2-3	CASRLAGATDTQYF	TGTGCCAGTAGGCTAGCGGGGGCCACAGATACGCAGTATTTT
TRBV13	TRBD2	NA	TRBJ2-3	CASSLGLAGTDTQYF	TGTGCCAGCAGCTTAGGACTAGCGGGGACAGATACGCAGTATTTT
TRBV5-1	TRBD1	NA	TRBJ1-2	CASSLGGRGQLTGYGYTF	TGCGCCAGCAGCTTGGGTGGCAGGGGGCAGTTAACTGGCTATGGCTACACCTTC
TRBV5-1	NA	NA	TRBJ1-3	CASSLGGGTGNTIYF	TGCGCCAGCAGCTTGGGAGGCGGCACTGGAAACACCATATATTTT
TRBV9	NA	NA	TRBJ2-2	CASSPRGQTGELFF	TGTGCCAGCAGCCCCCGAGGGCAAACCGGGGAGCTGTTTTTT
TRBV11-2	NA	few	TRBJ1-1	CASSFPGYTEAFF	TGTGCCAGCAGCTTCCCAGGGTACACTGAAGCTTTCTTT
TRBV6-5	TRBD1	few	TRBJ2-3	CASSPDRAGTQYF	TGTGCCAGCAGTCCGGACAGGGCGGGTACGCAGTATTTT
TRBV5-7	NA	NA	TRBJ1-2	CASIRTRANTVPYGYTF	TGTGCCAGCATTAGGACCCGGGCTAATACCGTCCCCTATGGCTACACCTTC
TRBV2	NA	few	TRBJ1-2	CASSEEGRGGDSGYTF	TGTGCCAGCAGTGAAGAGGGGCGCGGCGGGGATTCTGGCTACACCTTC